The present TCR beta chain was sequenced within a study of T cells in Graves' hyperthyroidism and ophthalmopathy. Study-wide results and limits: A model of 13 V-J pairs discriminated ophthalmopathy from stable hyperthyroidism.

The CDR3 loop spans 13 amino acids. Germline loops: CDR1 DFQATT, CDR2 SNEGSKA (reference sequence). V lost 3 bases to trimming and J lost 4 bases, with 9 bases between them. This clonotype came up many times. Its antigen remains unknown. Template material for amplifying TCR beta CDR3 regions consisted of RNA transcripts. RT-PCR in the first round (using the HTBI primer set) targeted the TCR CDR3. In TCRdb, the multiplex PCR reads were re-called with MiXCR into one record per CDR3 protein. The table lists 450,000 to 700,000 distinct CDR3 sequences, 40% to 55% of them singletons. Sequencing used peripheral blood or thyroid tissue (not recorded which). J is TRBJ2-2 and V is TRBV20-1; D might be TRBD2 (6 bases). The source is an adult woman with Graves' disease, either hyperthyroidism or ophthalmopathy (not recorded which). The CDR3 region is CSASQGLTGELFF. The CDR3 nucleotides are TGCAGTGCTAGTCAGGGACTCACCGGGGAGCTGTTTTTT.